Listed here are 32 T cell receptor beta chains from one sample, sequenced in a study of early T cells in non-severe SARS-CoV-2 infection. Each CDR3 protein gets one entry after TCRdb re-called the 5' RACE reads with MiXCR. Here the sample spans fewer than 60,000 distinct CDR3 sequences, roughly 12% being singletons. Source material: whole blood. These receptors all come from an adult who was a healthcare worker with PCR-confirmed SARS-CoV-2 infection or an uninfected control (not recorded which).

The chain links TRBV4-1 to TRBJ2-4; 8 bases line up with TRBD1. This CDR3 comprises 14 residues. V dropped 4 bases and J dropped 5; count of bases not matched to a gene: 4. The germline V gene has CDR1 MGHRA and CDR2 YSYEKL. Here the CDR3 DNA reads TGCGCCAGCAGCCTCTCGACAGGGGAAAACATTCAGTACTTC. Its protein product is CASSLSTGENIQYF.

This clonotype has just a few counts. The V and J genes are TRBV29-1 and TRBJ2-7; TRBD2 agrees at 8 bases. Germline assignment: CDR1 SQVTM and CDR2 ANQGSEA. V lost 3 bases and J lost 6; bases outside the gene matches: 10. There are 14 residues in the CDR3. The CDR3: CSVDGGATGSEQYF. CDR3 in DNA: TGCAGCGTTGACGGGGGGGCCACGGGGAGCGAGCAGTACTTC.

This clonotype was seen a few times. The CDR3 sequence: CASSPAGGTEAFF. The CDR3 DNA is TGTGCCAGCAGCCCGGCGGGGGGGACTGAAGCTTTCTTT. The chain combines TRBV3-1 with TRBJ1-1; a weak D match, TRBD1 (5 bases). Trimming left V 4 bases short and J 5 bases short, with 11 bases between. The CDR3 length is 13 residues. Germline V gene data show CDR1 as LGHDT and CDR2 as YNNKEL (reference sequence).

The chain couples TRBV4-1 to TRBJ2-3; no definite D call. CDR3 size: 14 residues. CDR1 MGHRA and CDR2 YSYEKL come from the germline V gene. The V and J ends lost 0 bases and 3 bases respectively, with 7 bases between them. For the CDR3, the DNA is TGCGCCAGCAGCCAAGATACAGCGACAGATACGCAGTATTTT. This encodes CASSQDTATDTQYF.

This clonotype was observed many times. At one of its ends the junction is not consistent with the germline gene, which may arise from a read error. V usage is TRBV7-9 and J usage is TRBJ2-7, with 11 bases identical to TRBD2. CDR1 is SEHNR and CDR2 is FQNEAQ in the germline V gene (reference sequence). The CDR3 is 14 amino acids. DNA of the CDR3: TGTGCCAGCAGCCTAGCGGGAGGCGCCCACGAGCAGTACTTC. Residues: CASSLAGGAHEQYF.

This chain connects TRBV3-1 to TRBJ1-2; the D gene is possibly TRBD1 (6 bases). Germline CDR1 reads LGHDT; CDR2 reads YNNKEL (reference sequence). V shed 5 bases and J shed 1 base, with 11 bases lying between them. The CDR3 spans 14 residues. The CDR3 reads CASSSWTVNYGYTF. The CDR3 bases are TGTGCCAGCAGCTCCTGGACAGTTAACTATGGCTACACCTTC. The whole variable domain, filled in from reference TRBV3-1 and TRBJ1-2, reads DTAVSQTPKYLVTQMGNDKSIKCEQNLGHDTMYWYKQDSKKFLKIMFSYNNKELIINETVPNRFSPKSPDKAHLNLHINSLELGDSAVYFCASSSWTVNYGYTFGSGTRLTVV.

V gene TRBV29-1 combines with J gene TRBJ2-1, with 7 nucleotides matching TRBD1. The germline V gene has CDR1 SQVTM and CDR2 ANQGSEA. V lost 6 bases and J lost 7; bases outside the gene matches: 3. This CDR3 is 11 amino acids long. The CDR3 coding sequence is TGCAGCGTGACAGGGATGAATGAGCAGTTCTTC. Protein product: CSVTGMNEQFF.

The V and J genes are TRBV25-1 and TRBJ1-1; the D gene is possibly TRBD1 (6 bases). This CDR3 contains 13 residues. The V end lost 2 bases, the J end lost 5 bases, and 9 bases lay between the germline ends. Germline CDR1 reads MGHDK; CDR2 reads SYGVNS. CDR3 coding DNA: TGTGCCAGCAGTGAACAGGGGCGGACTGAAGCTTTCTTT. Amino acids: CASSEQGRTEAFF.

The V call is TRBV12-3 or TRBV12-4, the J call TRBJ1-1, with TRBD1 as a possible D gene (5 bases). V was clipped by 3 bases and J by 11 bases, with 7 bases between them. The CDR3 sequence is 10 residues long. The CDR3 reads CASSFGGAFF. In DNA form, the CDR3 reads TGTGCCAGCAGTTTCGGGGGTGCTTTCTTT.

Only a few counts were recorded for this clonotype. The chain joins TRBV29-1 to TRBJ2-3; D possibly matches TRBD1 or TRBD2 (5 bases each). The CDR3 loop spans 14 amino acids. V was pared by 0 bases and J by 3 bases, with 10 bases between. Germline CDR1 is SQVTM and CDR2 is ANQGSEA. The CDR3 here is CSVEEGEWTDTQYF. CDR3 coding DNA: TGCAGCGTTGAAGAGGGGGAATGGACAGATACGCAGTATTTT.

The rearrangement uses TRBV10-3 and TRBJ2-1; TRBD2 matches at 10 bases. Looked up from germline, CDR1 is ENHRY and CDR2 is SYGVKD. The CDR3 is made up of 14 amino acids. J was trimmed by 12 bases and V by 4 bases; bases with no gene match: 9. The CDR3 is CAISAASGGRGQFF. The CDR3 DNA reads TGTGCCATCAGTGCGGCTAGCGGGGGCCGTGGGCAGTTCTTC.

This clonotype was seen more than once but under ten times. This chain links TRBV6-2 or TRBV6-3 with TRBJ1-5; D is unresolved. There are 12 residues in the CDR3. The V gene's germline CDR1 is MNHEY and CDR2 SVGEGT. Trimming removed 2 bases at V and 3 bases at J, with 2 bases between. The CDR3 loop is CASSYANQPQHF. For the CDR3, the DNA is TGTGCCAGCAGTTACGCCAATCAGCCCCAGCATTTT.

This clonotype has just a few counts. V and J are TRBV11-2 and TRBJ1-1; D gene unclear. CDR3 length: 12 amino acids. The V gene's germline CDR1 is SGHAT and CDR2 FQNNGV. The V and J ends lost 5 bases and 12 bases respectively, with 16 bases between them. In nucleotides, the CDR3 is TGTGCCAGCAGCACTCAGACATCCGAGTCTTTCTTT. Its translation is CASSTQTSESFF.

This clonotype was recorded a few times. The rearrangement joins TRBV10-3 to TRBJ2-7; 7 nucleotides match TRBD1. The germline V gene has CDR1 ENHRY and CDR2 SYGVKD. V shed 9 bases and J 2 bases; nucleotides not matched to a gene: 25. The CDR3 consists of 19 residues. The CDR3 region has the DNA TGTGCCATACAAAAAACTCCGGGACAGAACAACCTTGGAACCTACGAGCAGTACTTC. This translates into CAIQKTPGQNNLGTYEQYF.

This chain uses TRBV29-1 with TRBJ1-1; D gene uncertain. Trimming cost V 7 bases and J 4 bases, with 13 bases left between them. The CDR3 consists of 12 residues. Germline V gives CDR1 SQVTM, CDR2 ANQGSEA. In nucleotides, the CDR3 is TGCAGCGCCCTGGGGATGGTCACTGAAGCTTTCTTT. Its translation: CSALGMVTEAFF. Based on the CDR3 plus reference TRBV29-1 and TRBJ1-1, the full variable domain is SAVISQKPSRDICQRGTSLTIQCQVDSQVTMMFWYRQQPGQSLTLIATANQGSEATYESGFVIDKFPISRPNLTFSTLTVSNMSPEDSSIYLCSALGMVTEAFFGQGTRLTVV.

This clonotype was observed many times. The chain couples TRBV6-6 to TRBJ1-3; no clear D gene. The CDR3 extends over 16 amino acids. Per germline, CDR1 MNHNY and CDR2 SVGAGI (reference sequence). The V and J ends lost 0 bases and 7 bases respectively, with 16 bases between them. The CDR3 region is CASSYSLLEGHNTIYF. CDR3 in DNA: TGTGCCAGCAGTTACTCCCTCCTTGAAGGGCATAACACCATATATTTT.

In its sample, this clonotype was seen a few times. The V call is TRBV11-2, the J call TRBJ2-1; 9 nucleotides align to TRBD1. Losses at the gene ends were 5 bases for V and 3 bases for J; bases not matched to a gene: 5. Germline V gene data show CDR1 as SGHAT and CDR2 as FQNNGV. This CDR3 spans 15 amino acids. The CDR3 here is CASSVRDRDYNEQFF. The CDR3 DNA reads TGTGCCAGCAGCGTCAGGGACAGGGACTACAATGAGCAGTTCTTC.

The V gene is TRBV19, the J gene TRBJ2-5; TRBD2 agrees at 11 bases. With V trimmed by 4 bases and J by 6 bases, 4 bases remained unmatched. Germline CDR1 LNHDA, CDR2 SQIVND (reference sequence). The CDR3 is 14 amino acids. The CDR3 region has the DNA TGTGCCAGTAGTAGTCTAGCGGGGGGAAAGACCCAGTACTTC. Translating gives CASSSLAGGKTQYF.

The chain has TRBV4-2 and TRBJ2-3; possible D gene TRBD2, 6 bases. V was shortened by 5 bases and J by 3 bases, with 18 bases between the two germline ends. CDR3 length equals 16 residues. The germline gives CDR1 LGHNA, CDR2 YNFKEQ. The CDR3, as DNA: TGTGCCAGCAGCAGTGGTAGCGGAAAGGAGACAGATACGCAGTATTTT. Translated: CASSSGSGKETDTQYF.

This clonotype was counted between two and nine times. Here the CDR3 reads CASTVTDWNEQFF. The CDR3 DNA reads TGTGCCAGCACTGTAACAGACTGGAATGAGCAGTTCTTC. J is TRBJ2-1 and V is TRBV6-6, with no clear D. Germline assignment: CDR1 MNHNY and CDR2 SVGAGI (reference sequence). V was shortened by 7 bases and J by 7 bases, with 14 bases between the two germline ends. This CDR3 contains 13 residues.

This clonotype has a count of ten or more. The CDR3 bases are TGTGCCAGTAGTATAGTCAGGGGACTGGCTGAGCAGTTCTTC. The encoded protein is CASSIVRGLAEQFF. The chain has TRBV19 and TRBJ2-1; D may match TRBD1 or TRBD2 (6 bases each). The germline CDR1 and CDR2 sequences are LNHDA and SQIVND (reference sequence). Between the trimmed V and J ends, which lost 1 base and 9 bases, there was a span of 13 bases. CDR3 length: 14 amino acids.

Many counts were recorded for this clonotype. The gene calls are TRBV7-2 and TRBJ1-2, with D possibly matching TRBD1 (5 bases). V gave up 10 bases and J gave up 3 bases, with 15 bases separating them. This CDR3 has 13 residues. CDR1 and CDR2 (germline): SGHTA, FQGNSA. The DNA for the CDR3 is TGTGCCATCAGTCCCCAAGGGGACTATGGCTACACCTTC. It codes for CAISPQGDYGYTF.

This clonotype was seen repeatedly, ten times or more. The CDR3 protein is CASSYSPASEETQYF. As DNA, the CDR3 is TGTGCCAGCAGTTACTCGCCCGCTAGCGAAGAGACCCAGTACTTC. J is TRBJ2-5 and V is TRBV6-2 or TRBV6-3; tentative D call: TRBD2 (6 bases). Looked up from germline, CDR1 is MNHEY and CDR2 is SVGEGT. This CDR3 spans 15 amino acids. V was clipped by 0 bases and J by 3 bases, with 11 bases between them.

This clonotype was seen at least ten times. The V call is TRBV18, the J call TRBJ1-1; D is perhaps TRBD1 (6 bases). Trimming cost V 6 bases and J 5 bases, with 19 bases left between them. Germline CDR1 reads KGHSH; CDR2 reads LQKENI. CDR3 length: 15 amino acids. Here the CDR3 DNA reads TGTGCCAGCTCCCAGGACCAGGGGAGTGGTACTGAAGCTTTCTTT. Its protein product is CASSQDQGSGTEAFF.

V gene TRBV20-1 combines with J gene TRBJ1-3; 8 nucleotides line up with TRBD1. V lost 0 bases, J lost 10 bases, and 8 bases stayed unmatched. The CDR3 sequence is 14 residues long. The germline V gene has CDR1 DFQATT and CDR2 SNEGSKA (reference sequence). DNA for the CDR3: TGCAGTGCTAGAGATAACAGGGGGGTCGAGACCATATATTTT. Translation gives CSARDNRGVETIYF.

The chain combines TRBV14 with TRBJ2-7, with 7 bases fitting TRBD2. Germline V lookup: CDR1 SGHDN, CDR2 FVKESK. The V gene end was trimmed by 3 bases and the J gene end by 4 bases; junction bases not matched to a gene: 9. CDR3 length: 15 residues. DNA of the CDR3: TGTGCCAGCAGCCATTTAGGGGCGGGAGAGTACGAGCAGTACTTC. Amino acids: CASSHLGAGEYEQYF.

This clonotype was seen a handful of times. The chain has TRBV9 and TRBJ2-2; D is unclear. Trimming took 1 base from V and 2 from J, leaving 0 bases between them. The CDR3 has 12 amino acids. Per the germline V gene, CDR1 is SGDLS and CDR2 is YYNGEE. CDR3 in DNA: TGTGCCAGCAGCGTAAACACCGGGGAGCTGTTTTTT. Its protein is CASSVNTGELFF.

This chain connects TRBV2 to TRBJ2-7, with TRBD1 identical over 10 bases. The CDR3 runs to 15 residues. Germline loops: CDR1 SNHLY, CDR2 FYNNEI. J gave up 6 bases and V 2 bases, and 7 bases lay outside the gene matches. CDR3 residues: CASSEQTGGFPEQYF. The CDR3 bases are TGTGCCAGCAGTGAACAGACAGGGGGCTTCCCCGAGCAGTACTTC. Full variable domain (rest looked up from reference TRBV2 and TRBJ2-7): EPEVTQTPSHQVTQMGQEVILRCVPISNHLYFYWYRQILGQKVEFLVSFYNNEISEKSEIFDDQFSVERPDGSNFTLKIRSTKLEDSAMYFCASSEQTGGFPEQYFGPGTRLTVT.

The V gene is TRBV21-1, the J gene TRBJ2-7; the DNA was not used to check the table's D call, TRBD1. TRBV21-1 is designated a pseudogene. The CDR3 loop spans 14 amino acids. The CDR3 reads CASSGTGETHEQYF. Here the CDR3 DNA reads TGTGCCAGCAGTGGGACAGGGGAGACCCACGAGCAGTACTTC.

This clonotype was found many times. The DNA for the CDR3 is TGCGCCAGCAGCATCTTCTCCTACGAGCAGTACTTC. Its translation is CASSIFSYEQYF. The chain joins TRBV5-1 to TRBJ2-7; no reliable D call. The CDR3 covers 12 residues. Germline CDR1 reads SGHRS; CDR2 reads YFSETQ. V shed 4 bases and J shed 0 bases, with 5 bases lying between them. Supplemented by reference TRBV5-1 and TRBJ2-7, the full variable domain reads KAGVTQTPRYLIKTRGQQVTLSCSPISGHRSVSWYQQTPGQGLQFLFEYFSETQRNKGNFPGRFSGRQFSNSRSEMNVSTLELGDSALYLCASSIFSYEQYFGPGTRLTVT.

This clonotype came up a few times. The chain links TRBV7-2 to TRBJ2-7; 7 bases fit TRBD1. CDR1 is SGHTA and CDR2 is FQGNSA in the germline V gene. J gave up 7 bases and V 3 bases, and 6 bases lay outside the gene matches. CDR3 length: 13 residues. The chain's CDR3 is CASSFTQQGEQYF. The CDR3 DNA sequence: TGTGCCAGCAGCTTTACTCAACAGGGGGAGCAGTACTTC.

This clonotype was seen at least ten times. For the CDR3, the DNA is TGTGCCAGCAGCTTCCCTGGACGGAGGTACCAAGAGACCCAGTACTTC. Translation gives CASSFPGRRYQETQYF. J is TRBJ2-5 and V is TRBV11-3; D is possibly TRBD2 (5 bases). Germline loops: CDR1 SGHNT, CDR2 YENEEA. Trimming left V 3 bases short and J 0 bases short, with 14 bases between. The CDR3 runs 16 residues.